This is a list of T cell receptor beta chains from one sample in a study of blood T cell repertoires in COVID-19. Clones were read by immunoSEQ multiplex PCR, and TCRdb kept only the in-frame ones, dropping some. This table has about 180,000 clones, around 85% appearing once. The material sequenced was peripheral blood. The receptors originated from a human donor with active or convalescent COVID-19. The donor label of this sample is uncertain. CDR3s include the opening cysteine and the closing phenylalanine or tryptophan. Rows may omit the clone size; those that give it use once, few, many or a size class.

TRBV12-5	15	TRBJ2-7	.	CASGLVLGQGMQQYF
TRBV3-1/TRBV3-2	13	TRBJ2-7	.	CASSQKAEYEQYF
TRBV9	17	TRBJ2-7	.	CASSDGEGLAGSYEQYF
TRBV7-6	15	TRBJ1-3	.	CASRPTGFSGNTIYF
TRBV11-2	18	TRBJ1-3	.	CASSFSGGKGNSGNTIYF
TRBV20-1	11	TRBJ2-3	few	CSVRKTDTQYF
TRBV2	12	TRBJ2-5	.	CASSEAYGTQYF
TRBV11-3	14	TRBJ2-7	once	CASSLLRSSYEQYF
TRBV6-2/TRBV6-3	14	TRBJ2-7	.	CASSFTGLPYEQYF
TRBV5-1	17	TRBJ2-2	.	CASSSRRPAGPTGELFF
TRBV4-3	15	TRBJ2-5	once	CASSQDPQGPKTQYF
TRBV2	13	TRBJ2-7	.	CASSQGGGYEQYF